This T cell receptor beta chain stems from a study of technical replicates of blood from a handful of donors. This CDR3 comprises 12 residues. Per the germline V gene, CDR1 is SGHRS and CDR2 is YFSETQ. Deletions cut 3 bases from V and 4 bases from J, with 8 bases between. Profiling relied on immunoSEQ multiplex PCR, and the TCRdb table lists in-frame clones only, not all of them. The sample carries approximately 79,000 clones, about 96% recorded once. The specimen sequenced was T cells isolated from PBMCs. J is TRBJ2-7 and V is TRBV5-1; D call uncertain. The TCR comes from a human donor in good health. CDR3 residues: CASSSPDYEQYF. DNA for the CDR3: TGCGCCAGCAGCTCACCAGATTACGAGCAGTACTTC.